The 23 T cell receptor beta chains presented below share a single source sample, sequenced in a study of cytomegalovirus exposure and HLA in healthy donors. Sequencing used immunoSEQ multiplex PCR; TCRdb keeps in-frame clones, though not all of them. Among about 220,000 clones listed, around 87% were seen once. Sequencing used PBMCs. These receptors came from a man between 18 and 29 years old in good health and CMV-seronegative.

The rearrangement uses TRBV28 and TRBJ2-3; the match to TRBD1 covers 7 bases. Germline loops: CDR1 MDHEN, CDR2 SYDVKM. The CDR3 runs 16 residues. The V and J ends lost 6 bases and 2 bases, in that order; junction bases with no gene match: 11. The CDR3 bases are TGTGCCAGCAGAGAATTGGGACAGAGAGTCACAGATACGCAGTATTTT. This translates into CASRELGQRVTDTQYF.

The chain employs TRBV11-2 and TRBJ2-7; 7 nucleotides align to TRBD1. The ends lost 2 bases at V and 0 bases at J; junction bases unmatched: 10. The CDR3 has 17 residues. Germline CDR1 and CDR2: SGHAT and FQNNGV. The CDR3 here is CASSLISRDSPSYEQYF. DNA for the CDR3: TGTGCCAGCAGCTTAATATCCAGGGACAGCCCCTCCTACGAGCAGTACTTC.

V is TRBV29-1 and J is TRBJ1-2, with a weak D call TRBD1 (5 bases). Germline V gene data show CDR1 as SQVTM and CDR2 as ANQGSEA. Trimming removed 2 bases from V and 2 bases from J, with 12 bases in between. The CDR3 consists of 14 residues. The CDR3 nucleotides read TGCAGCGTTGAATCTTCAGACAGAAACTATGGCTACACCTTC. This encodes CSVESSDRNYGYTF.

The J gene is TRBJ2-7, the V gene TRBV2; tentatively, D is TRBD2 (5 bases). The CDR3 runs to 11 residues. Trimming cost V 4 bases and J 7 bases, with 8 bases left between them. Germline V gives CDR1 SNHLY, CDR2 FYNNEI. CDR3 in amino acids: CASSGRWEQYF. The CDR3 nucleotides read TGTGCCAGCAGTGGGAGGTGGGAGCAGTACTTC.

The rearrangement joins TRBV5-1 to TRBJ2-1; 7 bases align to TRBD2. The CDR3 totals 16 residues. Per the germline V gene, CDR1 is SGHRS and CDR2 is YFSETQ. Unmatched junction bases numbered 12, after V lost 0 bases and J lost 9 bases. Here the CDR3 reads CASSLGSGGTFGEQFF. The CDR3 coding sequence is TGCGCCAGCAGCTTGGGGTCGGGAGGCACGTTCGGTGAGCAGTTCTTC. The full variable domain, rest sourced from reference TRBV5-1 and TRBJ2-1, is KAGVTQTPRYLIKTRGQQVTLSCSPISGHRSVSWYQQTPGQGLQFLFEYFSETQRNKGNFPGRFSGRQFSNSRSEMNVSTLELGDSALYLCASSLGSGGTFGEQFFGPGTRLTVL.

The rearrangement uses TRBV19 and TRBJ1-3; 8 nucleotides align to TRBD1. In germline, CDR1 is LNHDA, CDR2 SQIVND (reference sequence). Losses at the gene ends were 6 bases for V and 2 bases for J; bases not matched to a gene: 3. The CDR3 has 14 residues. The CDR3 bases are TGTGCCAGTAGCCTGACAGGGGCTGGAAACACCATATATTTT. Amino acids: CASSLTGAGNTIYF.

The chain uses TRBV9 and TRBJ2-3; D uncertain. The CDR3 contains 14 residues. V was clipped by 0 bases and J by 0 bases, with 5 bases between them. CDR1 and CDR2 (germline): SGDLS, YYNGEE. CDR3 bases: TGTGCCAGCAGCGTAGTCGGGAGCACAGATACGCAGTATTTT. This sequence encodes CASSVVGSTDTQYF.

The genes are TRBV7-9 and TRBJ2-3; no reliable D call. V lost 2 bases and J 0 bases, leaving 6 bases between the germline ends. This CDR3 has 14 amino acids. Germline-derived CDR1 and CDR2 are SEHNR and FQNEAQ (reference sequence). The CDR3 is CASSLSVSTDTQYF. The DNA of the CDR3 is TGTGCCAGCAGCTTATCCGTTAGCACAGATACGCAGTATTTT.

The rearrangement uses TRBV11-2 and TRBJ2-7; 9 nucleotides match TRBD2. Germline-derived CDR1 and CDR2 are SGHAT and FQNNGV. V shed 5 bases, J shed 5 bases, and the junction held 7 bases outside the gene matches. CDR3 length: 14 amino acids. The CDR3 nucleotides read TGTGCCAGCAGCCCGCGGAGCGGGGGGCACGAGCAGTACTTC. Its protein is CASSPRSGGHEQYF.

CDR3 protein: CASSLIAGGGLTDTQYF. CDR3 nucleotides: TGTGCCAGCAGCTTGATAGCGGGGGGCGGCCTCACAGATACGCAGTATTTT. V is TRBV5-6 and J is TRBJ2-3; 10 bases are shared with TRBD2. V lost 1 base, J lost 2 bases, and 7 bases stayed unmatched. Germline V lookup: CDR1 SGHDT, CDR2 YYEEEE. The CDR3 consists of 17 residues.

This rearrangement joins TRBV7-2 to TRBJ1-4; 8 bases line up with TRBD1. V was clipped by 2 bases and J by 7 bases; unmatched bases: 9. Germline-derived CDR1 and CDR2 are SGHTA and FQGNSA. The CDR3 is made up of 16 amino acids. CDR3 amino acids: CASSLRAGGAGEKLFF. CDR3 nucleotide sequence: TGTGCCAGCAGCTTACGGGCAGGGGGCGCCGGTGAAAAACTGTTTTTT. The entire variable domain, with the rest obtained from reference TRBV7-2 and TRBJ1-4, is as follows: GAGVSQSPSNKVTEKGKDVELRCDPISGHTALYWYRQSLGQGLEFLIYFQGNSAPDKSGLPSDRFSAERTGGSVSTLTIQRTQQEDSAVYLCASSLRAGGAGEKLFFGSGTQLSVL.

V usage is TRBV9 and J usage is TRBJ1-5; D is possibly TRBD1 (6 bases). The length of the CDR3 is 15 residues. V lost 3 bases and J 7 bases, leaving 17 bases between the germline ends. Per the germline V gene, CDR1 is SGDLS and CDR2 is YYNGEE. CDR3 protein: CASSGTEGAGQPQHF. CDR3 sequence (DNA): TGTGCCAGCAGCGGGACAGAAGGCGCAGGACAGCCCCAGCATTTT.

This chain links TRBV6-6 with TRBJ2-1; D perhaps matches TRBD1 (6 bases). CDR3 length: 13 amino acids. CDR1 is MNHNY and CDR2 is SVGAGI in the germline V gene (reference sequence). V was clipped by 6 bases and J by 7 bases, with 13 bases between them. CDR3 nucleotide sequence: TGTGCCAGCAGACCCCCAGACAGGAATGAGCAGTTCTTC. Protein: CASRPPDRNEQFF.

The chain carries TRBV5-6 and TRBJ2-7; D is unresolved. The CDR3 totals 14 residues. Per the germline V gene, CDR1 is SGHDT and CDR2 is YYEEEE. Deletions cut 2 bases from V and 0 bases from J, with 9 bases between. The chain's CDR3 is CASSLGQRSYEQYF. CDR3 DNA sequence: TGTGCCAGCAGCTTAGGTCAGCGCTCCTACGAGCAGTACTTC.

By frequency in the sample, this clone is medium-sized. The rearrangement uses TRBV7-6 and TRBJ1-1; no reliable D call. CDR3 length: 13 amino acids. The germline V gene has CDR1 SGHVS and CDR2 FNYEAQ. Trimming left V 8 bases short and J 4 bases short, with 14 bases between. CDR3 region: CASAEALATEAFF. DNA for the CDR3: TGTGCCAGCGCGGAGGCGTTAGCCACTGAAGCTTTCTTT.

V and J are TRBV30 and TRBJ2-5, with a tentative D call TRBD2 (5 bases). The CDR3 covers 15 residues. The germline V gene has CDR1 GTSNPN and CDR2 SVGIG (reference sequence). Trimming took 0 bases from V and 2 from J, leaving 13 bases between them. CDR3 sequence reads: CAWSVRLTGQETQYF. DNA of the CDR3: TGTGCCTGGAGTGTACGGTTGACGGGGCAAGAGACCCAGTACTTC. Supplemented by reference TRBV30 and TRBJ2-5, the full variable domain reads SQTIHQWPATLVQPVGSPLSLECTVEGTSNPNLYWYRQAAGRGLQLLFYSVGIGQISSEVPQNLSASRPQDRQFILSSKKLLLSDSGFYLCAWSVRLTGQETQYFGPGTRLLVL.

The rearrangement uses TRBV5-6 and TRBJ2-7, with TRBD2 identical over 8 bases. After removal of 0 bases from V and 4 bases from J, the junction contained 6 bases not matched to a gene. The CDR3 consists of 15 residues. CDR1 SGHDT and CDR2 YYEEEE come from the germline V gene. DNA for the CDR3: TGTGCCAGCAGCTTGGGAAGCGGGAGAAGGTACGAGCAGTACTTC. This gives the protein CASSLGSGRRYEQYF.

The chain employs TRBV19 and TRBJ1-2, with 8 bases matching TRBD1. CDR1 and CDR2 (germline): LNHDA, SQIVND (reference sequence). The CDR3 length is 14 residues. V shed 2 bases and J 5 bases; nucleotides not matched to a gene: 4. As DNA, the CDR3 is TGTGCCAGTAGTATATCTACAGGGGGGTATGGCTACACCTTC. This gives the protein CASSISTGGYGYTF.

The V gene is TRBV7-2, the J gene TRBJ2-7; maybe TRBD2 (6 bases). Germline CDR1 and CDR2: SGHTA and FQGNSA. Trimming removed 6 bases from V and 3 bases from J, with 18 bases in between. This CDR3 has 15 residues. In nucleotides, the CDR3 is TGTGCCAGCAGTCACGGGAGTTTAGGGGTCTACGAGCAGTACTTC. It translates to CASSHGSLGVYEQYF. Full variable domain (rest looked up from reference TRBV7-2 and TRBJ2-7): GAGVSQSPSNKVTEKGKDVELRCDPISGHTALYWYRQSLGQGLEFLIYFQGNSAPDKSGLPSDRFSAERTGGSVSTLTIQRTQQEDSAVYLCASSHGSLGVYEQYFGPGTRLTVT.

V is TRBV28 and J is TRBJ1-5; no firm D call. The V gene lost 3 bases and the J gene lost 2 bases, with 14 bases spanning the gap. Germline values: CDR1 MDHEN, CDR2 SYDVKM. This CDR3 has 16 amino acids. CDR3 in amino acids: CASSLRGSRGNQPQHF. CDR3 nucleotide sequence: TGTGCCAGCAGTTTGAGAGGCTCACGGGGCAATCAGCCCCAGCATTTT.

This clone was counted a few times. The genes are TRBV7-2 and TRBJ2-5; 8 positions agree with TRBD1. The V gene's germline CDR1 is SGHTA and CDR2 FQGNSA. The CDR3 contains 16 residues. The J segment lost 2 bases and the V segment lost 4 bases, leaving 9 bases of the junction unmatched. The CDR3, as DNA: TGTGCCAGCAGCTCCTGGGACAGGTTCAGTCAAGAGACCCAGTACTTC. Protein product: CASSSWDRFSQETQYF. The whole variable domain, remainder taken from reference TRBV7-2 and TRBJ2-5, is GAGVSQSPSNKVTEKGKDVELRCDPISGHTALYWYRQSLGQGLEFLIYFQGNSAPDKSGLPSDRFSAERTGGSVSTLTIQRTQQEDSAVYLCASSSWDRFSQETQYFGPGTRLLVL.

The rearrangement joins TRBV12-5 to TRBJ2-2, with unresolved D. V was shortened by 1 base and J by 2 bases, with 8 bases between the two germline ends. In germline, CDR1 is LGHNT, CDR2 FRNRAP. The CDR3 is 15 amino acids. The CDR3 region has the DNA TGTGCTAGTGGTTTGGGGGCCAGTAACACCGGGGAGCTGTTTTTT. Protein sequence: CASGLGASNTGELFF.

The CDR3 DNA is TGTGCCAACTCCCGGGGGGGTGTGGAGACCCAGTACTTC. Its translation is CANSRGGVETQYF. The V gene is TRBV27, the J gene TRBJ2-5; 8 bases are a match to TRBD2. CDR1 and CDR2 (germline): MNHEY, SMNVEV (reference sequence). Unmatched junction bases numbered 9, after V lost 10 bases and J lost 5 bases. This CDR3 region has 13 residues.